The next 7 T cell receptor beta chains were all read from a single sample in a study of blood T cell repertoires in COVID-19. Some clones are missing from TCRdb's copy, which holds only in-frame ones; the method was immunoSEQ multiplex PCR. Among about 200,000 clones, around 82% were seen once, and the ten largest hold 5.5%. The sequenced sample consisted of peripheral blood. Every receptor here comes from a woman in her 70s with acute or convalescent COVID-19.

The rearrangement joins TRBV29-1 to TRBJ2-1; TRBD2 matches 7 bases. This CDR3 is 14 amino acids long. Germline V gene data show CDR1 as SQVTM and CDR2 as ANQGSEA. After removal of 6 bases from V and 6 bases from J, the junction contained 11 bases not matched to a gene. CDR3 residues: CSVPGLVYPNEQFF. CDR3 in DNA: TGCAGCGTGCCTGGACTAGTTTACCCCAATGAGCAGTTCTTC.

Turning to this clone: The same CDR3 is also encoded by other DNA sequences in this sample. The CDR3, as DNA: TGTGCCAGCAGTTTCGGCCGGACAGGGTATGGCTACACCTTC. It specifies CASSFGRTGYGYTF. The gene calls are TRBV27 and TRBJ1-2, with 8 bases that match TRBD1. Unmatched junction bases numbered 5, after V lost 3 bases and J lost 5 bases. The CDR3 loop spans 14 amino acids. Looked up from germline, CDR1 is MNHEY and CDR2 is SMNVEV (reference sequence).

V usage is TRBV6-5 and J usage is TRBJ1-2; 11 nucleotides match TRBD1. The CDR3 totals 13 residues. With 5 bases clipped from V and 7 bases from J, the junction kept 3 bases outside the gene matches. Germline lookup yields CDR1 MNHEY and CDR2 SVGAGI. CDR3 nucleotide sequence: TGTGCCAGCAGTCGGGACAGGGGGGGTGGCTACACCTTC. Its protein product is CASSRDRGGGYTF.

This chain's CDR3 is CASSLVSGGGVYNEQFF. CDR3 sequence (DNA): TGTGCCAGCAGCTTAGTATCGGGCGGAGGTGTCTACAATGAGCAGTTCTTC. The V call is TRBV11-3, the J call TRBJ2-1; weak D call: TRBD2 (5 bases). This CDR3 comprises 17 residues. Germline-derived CDR1 and CDR2 are SGHNT and YENEEA. With 1 base removed from V and 3 bases from J, the gap between germline ends came to 16 bases.

The chain couples TRBV4-1 to TRBJ1-4, with 7 bases fitting TRBD1. From germline, CDR1 is MGHRA and CDR2 YSYEKL. CDR3 size: 15 residues. V shed 1 base and J 10 bases; nucleotides not matched to a gene: 9. The CDR3 region has the DNA TGCGCCAGCAGCCAAGCCGGGACAGATGAGGGAAAACTGTTTTTT. It codes for CASSQAGTDEGKLFF.

This clone was observed once. J is TRBJ2-2 and V is TRBV6-6; perhaps TRBD2 as D (6 bases). Per the germline V gene, CDR1 is MNHNY and CDR2 is SVGAGI (reference sequence). CDR3 size: 13 residues. The V gene lost 6 bases and the J gene lost 4 bases, with 9 bases spanning the gap. The CDR3 here is CASRGGTTGELFF. The CDR3 DNA reads TGTGCCAGCAGGGGCGGGACCACCGGGGAGCTGTTTTTT.

This clone occurred once. The gene calls are TRBV4-1 and TRBJ1-5, with D possibly being TRBD1 (6 bases). Trimming left V 4 bases short and J 0 bases short, with 16 bases between. There are 17 residues in the CDR3. The germline V gene encodes CDR1 MGHRA and CDR2 YSYEKL. The CDR3 loop is CASSRDTLGYSNQPQHF. CDR3 DNA: TGCGCCAGCAGCCGGGACACGTTGGGGTATAGCAATCAGCCCCAGCATTTT.